Following are 15 T cell receptor beta chains from one sample sequenced in a study of PD-L1 blockade in urothelial cancer. The assay was immunoSEQ multiplex PCR, and TCRdb's table has in-frame clones only and misses some. The sample includes around 100,000 clones, about 85% of them seen just once. The specimen was PBMCs, collected around atezolizumab (anti-PD-L1) treatment. Every receptor here comes from a man aged 45-60 years with urothelial cancer.

V is TRBV7-2 and J is TRBJ2-1; D might be TRBD2 (6 bases). Germline V gene lookup returns CDR1 SGHTA and CDR2 FQGNSA. The CDR3 totals 13 residues. V was shortened by 7 bases and J by 7 bases, with 14 bases between the two germline ends. DNA for the CDR3: TGTGCCAGCAACCGGGACTTACTTAATGAGCAGTTCTTC. Protein: CASNRDLLNEQFF.

The rearrangement uses TRBV12-1 and TRBJ2-1; the table's D call of TRBD2 was not tested on the DNA. TRBV12-1 is shown as a pseudogene. CDR3 length: 16 amino acids. The CDR3 DNA is TGTGCCAGCAGCCCCCCCTTCGTTCCTAGAGTACCAGAGCAGTTCTTC. Its translation: CASSPPFVPRVPEQFF.

This sequence joins TRBV15 and TRBJ2-7; D possibly corresponds to TRBD2 (6 bases). The CDR3 sequence is 13 residues long. V was shortened by 0 bases and J by 7 bases, with 10 bases between the two germline ends. From germline, CDR1 is LNHNV and CDR2 YYDKDF (reference sequence). The CDR3 here is CATSRDLAGEQYF. The CDR3 DNA reads as TGTGCCACCAGCAGAGATCTGGCGGGAGAGCAGTACTTC.

The CDR3 nucleotides are TGTGCCAGTCCCACAACGGAGGATACGCAGTATTTT. It translates to CASPTTEDTQYF. The J gene is TRBJ2-3, the V gene TRBV2; D is unresolved. Trimming took 9 bases from V and 6 from J, leaving 13 bases between them. CDR1 and CDR2 (germline): SNHLY, FYNNEI. This CDR3 is 12 amino acids long.

This clone has more than one count but fewer than ten. The V call is TRBV4-2, the J call TRBJ1-4; D ambiguous. The CDR3 runs to 14 residues. Germline assignment: CDR1 LGHNA and CDR2 YNFKEQ. V was trimmed by 2 bases and J by 3 bases, leaving 7 bases between them. The CDR3 is CASSQTSPNEKLFF. Here the CDR3 DNA reads TGTGCCAGCAGCCAAACTAGCCCTAATGAAAAACTGTTTTTT.

The chain carries TRBV18 and TRBJ2-3; TRBD1 might be the D (5 bases). Germline V gene data show CDR1 as KGHSH and CDR2 as LQKENI. Trimming left V 2 bases short and J 4 bases short, with 22 bases between. This CDR3 comprises 18 residues. The CDR3 region is CASSPRTDSTTLSDTQYF. As DNA, the CDR3 is TGTGCCAGCTCACCAAGAACTGACAGCACTACACTCTCAGATACGCAGTATTTT.

The rearrangement links TRBV29-1 to TRBJ2-7; possibly TRBD2 for D (6 bases). The CDR3 contains 12 residues. V lost 6 bases and J lost 9, with 18 bases in between. CDR1 and CDR2 (germline): SQVTM, ANQGSEA. The DNA of the CDR3 is TGCAGCGTGCGGGACGAAAACCCGGGGCAGTACTTC. This codes for CSVRDENPGQYF.

This chain links TRBV23-1 with TRBJ1-2; D may be TRBD1 (5 bases). TRBV23-1 is treated as an ORF (open reading frame) with a function not yet certain. Trimming cost V 1 base and J 7 bases, with 28 bases left between them. This CDR3 is built from 19 residues. CDR3 sequence (DNA): TGCGCCAGCAGTCAATTCGTTCGGACACCTAAATTAAGGGCGCGTGGCTACACCTTC. Its protein product is CASSQFVRTPKLRARGYTF.

This clone appeared once. The chain joins TRBV11-2 to TRBJ2-7; possible D gene TRBD1, 5 bases. The V end lost 2 bases, the J end lost 3 bases, and 14 bases lay between the germline ends. The CDR3 is made up of 15 amino acids. Germline V lookup: CDR1 SGHAT, CDR2 FQNNGV. The CDR3 DNA reads TGTGCCAGCAGCTTATTGCCAGGGCCAAACTACGAGCAGTACTTC. Its translation is CASSLLPGPNYEQYF. Together with reference TRBV11-2 and TRBJ2-7, the CDR3 gives the full variable domain: EAGVAQSPRYKIIEKRQSVAFWCNPISGHATLYWYQQILGQGPKLLIQFQNNGVVDDSQLPKDRFSAERLKGVDSTLKIQPAKLEDSAVYLCASSLLPGPNYEQYFGPGTRLTVT.

The gene calls are TRBV25-1 and TRBJ1-5, with D unclear. Germline V lookup: CDR1 MGHDK, CDR2 SYGVNS. Trimming took off 4 bases at V and 3 bases at J, with 7 bases between the two ends. The CDR3 runs 13 residues. The CDR3 DNA follows: TGTGCCAGCAGTGTCTTCTTCAATCAGCCCCAGCATTTT. Translated, it gives CASSVFFNQPQHF.

The chain employs TRBV30 and TRBJ1-5; 9 positions agree with TRBD1. The V gene end was trimmed by 3 bases and the J gene end by 6 bases; junction bases not matched to a gene: 6. Germline V CDR1 and CDR2: GTSNPN, SVGIG (reference sequence). This CDR3 contains 14 residues. The CDR3 DNA follows: TGTGCCTGGAGAGACAGGGGGTTTAGTCAGCCCCAGCATTTT. It codes for CAWRDRGFSQPQHF.

The V and J genes are TRBV10-3 and TRBJ1-5; 8 nucleotides align to TRBD1. Trimming removed 6 bases from V and 5 bases from J; junction bases left unmatched: 3. Per germline, CDR1 ENHRY and CDR2 SYGVKD. This CDR3 comprises 13 residues. The CDR3 is CAISGTGDQPQHF. Here the CDR3 DNA reads TGTGCCATCAGCGGGACAGGAGATCAGCCCCAGCATTTT.

The V and J genes are TRBV18 and TRBJ1-1, with 8 bases fitting TRBD1. Per germline, CDR1 KGHSH and CDR2 LQKENI. The CDR3 runs 16 residues. V was clipped by 3 bases and J by 1 base; unmatched bases: 7. Here the CDR3 DNA reads TGTGCCAGCTCACCGGTATCCGGGACAGGGAACACTGAAGCTTTCTTT. This sequence encodes CASSPVSGTGNTEAFF.

This clone occurred a few times. The V gene is TRBV19, the J gene TRBJ1-5, with TRBD1 matching 8 bases. The V gene end was trimmed by 6 bases and the J gene end by 1 base; junction bases not matched to a gene: 5. CDR3 length: 15 amino acids. Per germline, CDR1 LNHDA and CDR2 SQIVND (reference sequence). The CDR3 sequence: CASRMDRASNQPQHF. The CDR3 DNA reads as TGTGCCAGTAGGATGGACAGGGCGAGCAATCAGCCCCAGCATTTT.

J is TRBJ1-2 and V is TRBV28, with D unresolved. V was cut by 8 bases and J by 8 bases, with 18 bases left in between. CDR1 is MDHEN, CDR2 SYDVKM, per germline. The CDR3 is made up of 13 amino acids. CDR3 amino acids: CASHPGRPGGYTF. CDR3 DNA: TGTGCCAGCCATCCCGGCCGCCCGGGGGGCTACACCTTC.